A single T cell receptor beta chain is shown here with its context. This specimen belongs to a study of CD8 T cells in Susac syndrome. This CDR3 contains 14 residues. Germline loops: CDR1 SGHRS, CDR2 YFSETQ. Trimming pared 0 bases from V and 5 bases from J, leaving 9 bases between. RNA, at about 0.5 to 1 ug, was reverse transcribed with random hexamers. TCRdb re-called the immunoSEQ multiplex PCR reads through MiXCR, storing one row per CDR3 protein. The sample includes over 100,000 distinct CDR3 sequences, around 96% of them seen just once. The receptor was isolated from a human donor with Susac syndrome. This chain connects TRBV5-1 to TRBJ2-4; D gene uncertain. The specimen was CD4+ T cells from PBMCs. This CDR3 is CASSLVADQNIQYF. DNA of the CDR3: TGCGCCAGCAGCTTGGTGGCAGACCAAAACATTCAGTACTTC. The variable domain in full, completed from reference TRBV5-1 and TRBJ2-4, reads KAGVTQTPRYLIKTRGQQVTLSCSPISGHRSVSWYQQTPGQGLQFLFEYFSETQRNKGNFPGRFSGRQFSNSRSEMNVSTLELGDSALYLCASSLVADQNIQYFGAGTRLSVL.